This TCR beta chain was observed in a study of T cell responses to AZD1222 COVID-19 vaccine. Some clones are missing from TCRdb's copy, which holds only in-frame ones; the method was immunoSEQ multiplex PCR. The sample comprises 100,000 to 110,000 clones, over 75% of which are singletons, and around 3.8% rests with the top ten. Points from the study as a whole: Donor demographics were predominantly white British with a female majority; clonal diversity may be underestimated. Repertoire sampling was restricted to post-peak T cell response timepoints.

In this sample, this clone turned up a few times. The target antigen is unknown. CDR1 is LNHDA, CDR2 SQIVND, per germline (reference sequence). This CDR3 comprises 17 residues. J was trimmed by 0 bases and V by 5 bases; bases with no gene match: 8. The sample consisted of peripheral blood, taken on day 0 of MenACWY control vaccination. V and J are TRBV19 and TRBJ1-5; 9 bases agree with TRBD1. The sequence derives from an adult in good health. CDR3 DNA: TGTGCCAGTAGTGCGGACAGGGGAATTCCTAGCAATCAGCCCCAGCATTTT. This encodes CASSADRGIPSNQPQHF.